One sample yielded the 25 T cell receptor beta chains listed below, sequenced in a study of chemoradiotherapy in HPV16-positive cancers. The method was immunoSEQ multiplex PCR; TCRdb's version includes in-frame clones alone and lacks a portion of them. The repertoire includes around 15,000 clones, around four fifths of them detected once, and 1.3% sits in the top ten. Sample collection occurred from a patient who underwent chemoradiotherapy. The source of these receptors is a human donor with HPV-associated anogenital cancer.

The V call is TRBV29-1, the J call TRBJ2-7, with 7 bases identical to TRBD2. V shed 7 bases, J shed 6 bases, and the junction held 6 bases outside the gene matches. Germline CDR1 is SQVTM and CDR2 is ANQGSEA. The CDR3 runs to 11 residues. The CDR3: CSGEWGGEQYF. In DNA, the CDR3 is TGCAGCGGGGAATGGGGGGGCGAGCAGTACTTC.

V gene TRBV27 combines with J gene TRBJ2-7; the match to TRBD1 covers 8 bases. This CDR3 contains 15 residues. The J segment lost 2 bases and the V segment lost 3 bases, leaving 6 bases of the junction unmatched. Germline V gene sequence: CDR1 MNHEY, CDR2 SMNVEV (reference sequence). The CDR3 protein is CASSFRDRPTYEQYF. The CDR3, as DNA: TGTGCCAGCAGTTTTAGGGACAGGCCTACCTACGAGCAGTACTTC.

The J gene is TRBJ1-1, the V gene TRBV18; D gene uncertain. V lost 5 bases, J lost 1 base, and 8 bases lay in between. Looked up from germline, CDR1 is KGHSH and CDR2 is LQKENI. The CDR3 runs to 13 residues. CDR3 DNA: TGTGCCAGCTCAGGTACAGCGAACACTGAAGCTTTCTTT. It yields the protein CASSGTANTEAFF.

This chain links TRBV30 with TRBJ1-2; TRBD1 agrees at 8 bases. There are 12 residues in the CDR3. Trimming at V came to 5 bases and at J to 4 bases, leaving 3 bases not matched to a gene. Germline values: CDR1 GTSNPN, CDR2 SVGIG (reference sequence). CDR3 residues: CAWVQGAYGYTF. The CDR3 DNA sequence: TGTGCCTGGGTTCAGGGGGCCTATGGCTACACCTTC.

The chain has TRBV5-1 and TRBJ2-5; 7 bases match TRBD1. The CDR3 consists of 16 residues. The V gene's germline CDR1 is SGHRS and CDR2 YFSETQ. The J segment lost 4 bases and the V segment lost 2 bases, leaving 11 bases of the junction unmatched. The CDR3 DNA follows: TGCGCCAGCAGCTTAGGGGGCTGGGCAGGGGGAGAGACCCAGTACTTC. Protein product: CASSLGGWAGGETQYF.

V usage is TRBV5-4 and J usage is TRBJ1-1, with 7 bases identical to TRBD1. V lost 4 bases to trimming and J lost 0 bases; unmatched junction nucleotides: 12. The CDR3 contains 17 residues. Germline-derived CDR1 and CDR2 are SGHNT and YYREEE (reference sequence). The CDR3 coding sequence is TGTGCCAGCAGCCCTAACAGGGGCCGTTGGATGAACACTGAAGCTTTCTTT. This gives the protein CASSPNRGRWMNTEAFF.

This clone occurred a few times. The V and J genes are TRBV6-1 and TRBJ1-5; perhaps TRBD1 as D (5 bases). The CDR3 runs 13 residues. The ends were cut back, 7 bases at V and 6 bases at J, with 13 bases in the middle. In germline, CDR1 is MNHNS, CDR2 SASEGT. CDR3 sequence: CASKDQRGQPQHF. CDR3 DNA sequence: TGTGCCAGCAAGGATCAGAGGGGTCAGCCCCAGCATTTT.

This chain's CDR3 is CASSTLMGGTNYNEQFF. The CDR3, as DNA: TGTGCCAGTAGTACTTTAATGGGGGGGACCAACTACAATGAGCAGTTCTTC. The gene calls are TRBV19 and TRBJ2-1, with 7 bases aligning to TRBD2. J was trimmed by 3 bases and V by 4 bases; bases with no gene match: 12. CDR1 and CDR2 from the germline V gene are LNHDA and SQIVND (reference sequence). The CDR3 is 17 residues long. Full variable domain (rest looked up from reference TRBV19 and TRBJ2-1): DGGITQSPKYLFRKEGQNVTLSCEQNLNHDAMYWYRQDPGQGLRLIYYSQIVNDFQKGDIAEGYSVSREKKESFPLTVTSAQKNPTAFYLCASSTLMGGTNYNEQFFGPGTRLTVL.

The DNA of the CDR3 is TGTGCCAGCAGCTCGGACAGGGAACGGGTTGGGATCACCGGGGAGCTGTTTTTT. Its translation: CASSSDRERVGITGELFF. The V call is TRBV5-8, the J call TRBJ2-2, with 8 bases lining up with TRBD1. Trimming at V came to 3 bases and at J to 4 bases, leaving 14 bases not matched to a gene. Looked up from germline, CDR1 is SGHTS and CDR2 is YDEGEE. This CDR3 comprises 18 residues.

This chain connects TRBV5-4 to TRBJ1-6, with D perhaps TRBD1 (6 bases). V was trimmed by 0 bases and J by 8 bases, leaving 15 bases between them. Germline CDR1 is SGHNT and CDR2 is YYREEE (reference sequence). The CDR3 consists of 16 residues. The CDR3, as DNA: TGTGCCAGCAGCTTGGGAAACAGGGTAGGGGATTCACCCCTCCACTTT. As protein: CASSLGNRVGDSPLHF.

The CDR3 sequence: CASSPPVGVVGEAFF. The CDR3 nucleotides read TGTGCCAGCAGCCCACCAGTGGGGGTGGTCGGGGAAGCTTTCTTT. The V and J genes are TRBV7-6 and TRBJ1-1; a weak D match, TRBD1 (5 bases). The CDR3 sequence is 15 residues long. CDR1 SGHVS and CDR2 FNYEAQ come from the germline V gene. Trimming cost V 5 bases and J 8 bases, with 21 bases left between them. Supplemented by reference TRBV7-6 and TRBJ1-1, the full variable domain reads GAGVSQSPRYKVTKRGQDVALRCDPISGHVSLYWYRQALGQGPEFLTYFNYEAQQDKSGLPNDRFSAERPEGSISTLTIQRTEQRDSAMYRCASSPPVGVVGEAFFGQGTRLTVV.

The chain employs TRBV25-1 and TRBJ2-7; perhaps D is TRBD1 or TRBD2 (6 bases each). V was cut by 2 bases and J by 3 bases, with 14 bases left in between. This CDR3 spans 15 amino acids. Looked up from germline, CDR1 is MGHDK and CDR2 is SYGVNS. DNA of the CDR3: TGTGCCAGCAGTGAAAAGGTGGGGGGCGGCTACGAGCAGTACTTC. It encodes CASSEKVGGGYEQYF.

V is TRBV4-3 and J is TRBJ2-1, with 8 bases identical to TRBD2. V gave up 0 bases and J gave up 7 bases; unmatched junction bases: 17. CDR3 length: 19 amino acids. Germline CDR1 and CDR2: LGHNA and YSLEER. The CDR3 DNA follows: TGCGCCAGCAGCCAAGAGTCGACCGGATGGCGGGGGGCGGGGAATGAGCAGTTCTTC. Protein sequence: CASSQESTGWRGAGNEQFF.

This chain links TRBV4-3 with TRBJ1-4, with TRBD1 as a possible D gene (5 bases). This CDR3 is 15 amino acids long. The V and J ends lost 1 base and 3 bases respectively, with 9 bases between them. Germline lookup yields CDR1 LGHNA and CDR2 YSLEER. In DNA form, the CDR3 reads TGCGCCAGCAGCCAAGTAGGGGCACCTAATGAAAAACTGTTTTTT. The encoded protein is CASSQVGAPNEKLFF.

V gene TRBV6-5 combines with J gene TRBJ2-3; 8 bases are a match to TRBD2. This CDR3 comprises 12 residues. From germline, CDR1 is MNHEY and CDR2 SVGAGI. The V gene end was trimmed by 10 bases and the J gene end by 6 bases; junction bases not matched to a gene: 6. CDR3 amino acids: CATGGSRDTQYF. Here the CDR3 DNA reads TGTGCCACGGGAGGGTCAAGGGATACGCAGTATTTT.

This clone was seen more than once but under ten times. The rearrangement joins TRBV5-1 to TRBJ2-2; either TRBD1 or TRBD2 may fit D (5 bases each). Germline V lookup: CDR1 SGHRS, CDR2 YFSETQ. This CDR3 has 15 residues. V dropped 2 bases and J dropped 4 bases, with 12 bases sitting between them. The CDR3 is CASSFEGKGTGELFF. CDR3 in DNA: TGCGCCAGCAGCTTTGAGGGGAAGGGCACCGGGGAGCTGTTTTTT.

The chain is built from TRBV5-1 and TRBJ1-4; possible D gene TRBD1, 6 bases. Trimming cost V 2 bases and J 7 bases, with 12 bases left between them. The CDR3 extends over 14 amino acids. Per germline, CDR1 SGHRS and CDR2 YFSETQ. The CDR3 DNA reads as TGCGCCAGCAGCTTCTCGACAGGATTTGAAAAACTGTTTTTT. This gives the protein CASSFSTGFEKLFF.

The chain has TRBV6-5 and TRBJ2-7; the D is unclear. Germline V gene sequence: CDR1 MNHEY, CDR2 SVGAGI. The CDR3 length is 11 residues. V was pared by 2 bases and J by 11 bases, with 10 bases between. The chain's CDR3 is CASSYPRLKYF. In nucleotides, the CDR3 is TGTGCCAGCAGTTACCCTAGATTGAAGTACTTC.

V is TRBV5-8 and J is TRBJ2-1; the match to TRBD1 covers 10 bases. With 3 bases clipped from V and 9 bases from J, the junction kept 12 bases outside the gene matches. Looked up from germline, CDR1 is SGHTS and CDR2 is YDEGEE. The CDR3 covers 16 residues. CDR3 sequence: CASSSRQGAYSGEQFF. CDR3 in DNA: TGTGCCAGCAGCTCCAGACAGGGGGCGTATTCGGGTGAGCAGTTCTTC. Supplemented by reference TRBV5-8 and TRBJ2-1, the full variable domain reads EAGVTQSPTHLIKTRGQQATLRCSPISGHTSVYWYQQALGLGLQFLLWYDEGEERNRGNFPPRFSGRQFPNYSSELNVNALELEDSALYLCASSSRQGAYSGEQFFGPGTRLTVL.

The chain employs TRBV7-9 and TRBJ1-1, with D hard to call. CDR1 and CDR2 from the germline V gene are SEHNR and FQNEAQ (reference sequence). CDR3 length: 15 amino acids. V dropped 3 bases and J dropped 1 base, with 12 bases sitting between them. This CDR3 reads CASSLTLPRNTEAFF. The CDR3 nucleotides read TGTGCCAGCAGCTTGACCCTCCCTCGGAACACTGAAGCTTTCTTT.

The gene calls are TRBV11-2 and TRBJ2-7; maybe TRBD1 (5 bases). CDR3 length equals 14 residues. Trimming pared 1 base from V and 4 bases from J, leaving 11 bases between. The germline gives CDR1 SGHAT, CDR2 FQNNGV. The CDR3: CASSLVGQQYEQYF. DNA of the CDR3: TGTGCCAGCAGCTTAGTGGGGCAGCAATACGAGCAGTACTTC.

The J gene is TRBJ2-5, the V gene TRBV9; 9 bases are a match to TRBD2. The V gene's germline CDR1 is SGDLS and CDR2 YYNGEE. V lost 0 bases to trimming and J lost 4 bases; unmatched junction nucleotides: 4. CDR3 length equals 15 residues. The CDR3 region has the DNA TGTGCCAGCAGCGTAGTTAGCGGGGGAGTAGAGACCCAGTACTTC. It is translated as CASSVVSGGVETQYF.

This clone was seen only once. This chain connects TRBV11-3 to TRBJ2-2, with 8 bases aligning to TRBD1. The CDR3 has 14 residues. Germline CDR1 SGHNT, CDR2 YENEEA. V was clipped by 5 bases and J by 9 bases; unmatched bases: 8. CDR3 residues: CASSQGQGGRELFF. The CDR3 coding sequence is TGTGCCAGCAGCCAAGGACAGGGTGGTCGGGAGCTGTTTTTT.

The CDR3 reads CASSQGSPIYF. DNA of the CDR3: TGTGCCAGCAGTCAGGGGTCTCCCATATATTTT. This chain joins TRBV6-6 and TRBJ1-3; a possible D gene is TRBD1 (6 bases). The V end lost 5 bases, the J end lost 11 bases, and 10 bases lay between the germline ends. The CDR3 has 11 residues. Per germline, CDR1 MNHNY and CDR2 SVGAGI (reference sequence).

As DNA, the CDR3 is TGTGCCAGCAGCCAAGACGGCGCGAGGATCTACGAGCAGTACTTC. It translates to CASSQDGARIYEQYF. V gene TRBV4-2 combines with J gene TRBJ2-7; D is ambiguous. Germline-derived CDR1 and CDR2 are LGHNA and YNFKEQ. CDR3 size: 15 residues. Trimming pared 0 bases from V and 3 bases from J, leaving 12 bases between.